Listed here are 30 T cell receptor beta chains from one sample, sequenced in a study of memory CD4+ T cells and cytomegalovirus serostatus. Single viable CD3+CD4+CD8-CD45RO+ cells were sorted as the memory CD4+ T cells. Profiling relied on immunoSEQ multiplex PCR, and the TCRdb table lists in-frame clones only, not all of them. Of around 60,000 clones in the sample, approximately 78% are singletons; the top ten hold nearly 0.9%. Specimen: memory CD4+ T cells from blood. The receptor set was obtained from an adult in good health and CMV-seronegative.

The J gene is TRBJ1-5, the V gene TRBV11-2, with unresolved D. The germline CDR1 and CDR2 sequences are SGHAT and FQNNGV. CDR3 length equals 15 residues. V dropped 2 bases and J dropped 1 base, with 9 bases sitting between them. The chain's CDR3 is CASSLSYNSNQPQHF. The CDR3, as DNA: TGTGCCAGCAGCTTATCTTATAACAGCAATCAGCCCCAGCATTTT.

This chain uses TRBV9 with TRBJ2-1; 9 nucleotides agree with TRBD1. J was trimmed by 11 bases and V by 3 bases; bases with no gene match: 12. The CDR3 has 15 amino acids. Germline V gene lookup returns CDR1 SGDLS and CDR2 YYNGEE. CDR3 loop: CASSEFRDRAIKQFF. The DNA of the CDR3 is TGTGCCAGCAGCGAGTTTAGGGACAGGGCAATCAAGCAGTTCTTC.

The V gene is TRBV10-3, the J gene TRBJ2-1, with 10 bases fitting TRBD2. With V trimmed by 2 bases and J by 4 bases, 11 bases remained unmatched. The germline gives CDR1 ENHRY, CDR2 SYGVKD. This CDR3 spans 18 amino acids. The chain's CDR3 is CAISEALAGGLAYNEQFF. The CDR3 nucleotides are TGTGCCATCAGTGAGGCCTTAGCGGGAGGACTGGCTTACAATGAGCAGTTCTTC.

The chain combines TRBV19 with TRBJ1-1, with 11 bases that match TRBD1. The germline CDR1 and CDR2 sequences are LNHDA and SQIVND (reference sequence). This CDR3 has 18 residues. Trimming removed 9 bases from V and 5 bases from J; junction bases left unmatched: 20. The CDR3 loop is CASSRVLGQGGDRTEAFF. Here the CDR3 DNA reads TGTGCCAGCTCACGAGTATTGGGACAGGGGGGCGATAGGACTGAAGCTTTCTTT.

The rearrangement links TRBV19 to TRBJ1-5; D may be TRBD1 (5 bases). There are 16 residues in the CDR3. Deletions cut 3 bases from V and 3 bases from J, with 15 bases between. Germline values: CDR1 LNHDA, CDR2 SQIVND (reference sequence). Here the CDR3 reads CASSMWGPGANQPQHF. CDR3 DNA sequence: TGTGCCAGTAGTATGTGGGGACCTGGGGCCAATCAGCCCCAGCATTTT.

This chain uses TRBV5-1 with TRBJ1-2; D is uncertain. This CDR3 has 14 residues. The germline V gene has CDR1 SGHRS and CDR2 YFSETQ. Trimming shortened V by 1 base and J by 4 bases, and 11 bases separated the two germline ends. The CDR3 spells CASSLTVEAYGYTF. DNA for the CDR3: TGCGCCAGCAGCTTGACAGTCGAGGCCTATGGCTACACCTTC.

The chain uses TRBV27 and TRBJ2-7; 9 positions agree with TRBD2. With 8 bases clipped from V and 0 bases from J, the junction kept 11 bases outside the gene matches. In germline, CDR1 is MNHEY, CDR2 SMNVEV (reference sequence). The CDR3 length is 16 residues. The CDR3 reads CASGYLAGSPSYEQYF. DNA for the CDR3: TGTGCCAGCGGGTACCTAGCGGGATCCCCCTCCTACGAGCAGTACTTC.

The chain recombines TRBV2 with TRBJ2-1; 16 positions match TRBD2. After removal of 2 bases from V and 7 bases from J, the junction contained 5 bases not matched to a gene. The CDR3 spans 17 residues. The V gene's germline CDR1 is SNHLY and CDR2 FYNNEI. This CDR3 is CASSERGLAGGRNEQFF. CDR3 nucleotide sequence: TGTGCCAGCAGTGAAAGGGGACTAGCGGGGGGGCGTAATGAGCAGTTCTTC.

The J gene is TRBJ2-3, the V gene TRBV10-3; 12 nucleotides agree with TRBD2. Germline lookup yields CDR1 ENHRY and CDR2 SYGVKD. CDR3 length equals 12 residues. V trimming: 10 bases; J trimming: 5 bases; junction bases outside the gene matches: 1. The CDR3 loop is CATSGRGDTQYF. The CDR3 DNA sequence: TGTGCCACTAGCGGGAGGGGAGATACGCAGTATTTT.

The chain is built from TRBV6-1 and TRBJ2-7, with D tentatively TRBD1 (5 bases). The CDR3 runs 15 residues. The germline V gene encodes CDR1 MNHNS and CDR2 SASEGT. V lost 9 bases, J lost 0 bases, and 18 bases lay in between. The DNA for the CDR3 is TGTGCCAGTTCCCCTACGAGACAGCGCTCCTACGAGCAGTACTTC. It encodes CASSPTRQRSYEQYF.

This CDR3 reads CASSGEEEKLFF. In nucleotides, the CDR3 is TGTGCCAGCAGCGGGGAGGAGGAAAAACTGTTTTTT. J is TRBJ1-4 and V is TRBV7-8; D not certain. The germline CDR1 and CDR2 sequences are SGHVS and FQNEAQ. Trimming removed 5 bases from V and 8 bases from J, with 9 bases in between. The CDR3 extends over 12 amino acids.

The chain carries TRBV30 and TRBJ2-4; possible D gene TRBD2, 7 bases. Germline assignment: CDR1 GTSNPN and CDR2 SVGIG (reference sequence). The CDR3 has 18 residues. The V end lost 2 bases, the J end lost 1 base, and 21 bases lay between the germline ends. The chain's CDR3 is CAWSQRGGREWAKNIQYF. The CDR3 nucleotides are TGTGCCTGGAGTCAAAGGGGGGGCAGGGAATGGGCCAAAAACATTCAGTACTTC.

For the CDR3, the DNA is TGTGCCAGCAGTTTCGACAGCCTTGGGACAGATACGCAGTATTTT. The encoded protein is CASSFDSLGTDTQYF. The chain combines TRBV28 with TRBJ2-3; D might be TRBD1 (5 bases). The CDR3 runs to 15 residues. The germline V and J ends were trimmed by 3 bases and 3 bases, with 13 bases remaining between them. Germline lookup yields CDR1 MDHEN and CDR2 SYDVKM.

The chain joins TRBV9 to TRBJ1-3, with D tentatively TRBD1 (5 bases). In germline, CDR1 is SGDLS, CDR2 YYNGEE. The CDR3 length is 15 residues. V was pared by 5 bases and J by 4 bases, with 16 bases between. The chain's CDR3 is CASSGHGANGNTIYF. The DNA of the CDR3 is TGTGCCAGCAGTGGGCATGGGGCAAACGGAAACACCATATATTTT.

This chain connects TRBV4-2 to TRBJ2-3; 12 bases match TRBD1. Trimming cost V 3 bases and J 4 bases; bases outside gene matches: 8. The CDR3 loop spans 17 amino acids. Germline CDR1 reads LGHNA; CDR2 reads YNFKEQ. The CDR3 DNA reads as TGTGCCAGCAGCCAGGGGGGACAGGGGGCTTTCTCAGATACGCAGTATTTT. Translation: CASSQGGQGAFSDTQYF.

The chain combines TRBV19 with TRBJ1-1; weak D call: TRBD1 (5 bases). V lost 6 bases and J lost 1, with 15 bases in between. CDR3 length equals 15 residues. Germline CDR1 reads LNHDA; CDR2 reads SQIVND (reference sequence). The CDR3 region has the DNA TGTGCCAGTAGCACCCGGTGGGACCCGAACACTGAAGCTTTCTTT. Its translation is CASSTRWDPNTEAFF.

The chain joins TRBV7-3 to TRBJ1-1; the match to TRBD1 covers 9 bases. The V and J ends lost 10 bases and 3 bases, in that order; junction bases with no gene match: 24. The CDR3 length is 19 residues. Germline assignment: CDR1 SGHTA and CDR2 FQGTGA. The CDR3 is CATYRDREPTGKGDTEAFF. CDR3 nucleotides: TGTGCCACCTACCGGGACAGGGAACCTACAGGGAAGGGTGACACTGAAGCTTTCTTT.

CDR3 loop: CASRSGTANQPQHF. The CDR3 region has the DNA TGTGCCAGCCGGTCCGGGACGGCAAATCAGCCCCAGCATTTT. The V and J genes are TRBV6-1 and TRBJ1-5; the D gene is possibly TRBD1 (5 bases). Trimming removed 8 bases from V and 4 bases from J, with 15 bases in between. The CDR3 sequence is 14 residues long. CDR1 is MNHNS and CDR2 is SASEGT in the germline V gene.

In this sample, this clone turned up once. The CDR3 bases are TGTGCCAGCAGCCCGACTAGCGGGAGTGTCAATGAGCAGTTCTTC. Residues: CASSPTSGSVNEQFF. V and J are TRBV7-2 and TRBJ2-1; TRBD2 matches at 12 bases. Trimming cost V 5 bases and J 6 bases; bases outside gene matches: 5. Germline CDR1 and CDR2: SGHTA and FQGNSA. This CDR3 has 15 residues.

V gene TRBV7-2 combines with J gene TRBJ2-1; 7 nucleotides line up with TRBD1. The germline V gene has CDR1 SGHTA and CDR2 FQGNSA. The CDR3 spans 16 residues. With V trimmed by 2 bases and J by 7 bases, 11 bases remained unmatched. CDR3 in amino acids: CASSLNSGQRRNEQFF. The CDR3 coding sequence is TGTGCCAGCAGCTTAAATTCGGGACAGCGGCGTAATGAGCAGTTCTTC. The entire variable domain, with the rest obtained from reference TRBV7-2 and TRBJ2-1, is as follows: GAGVSQSPSNKVTEKGKDVELRCDPISGHTALYWYRQSLGQGLEFLIYFQGNSAPDKSGLPSDRFSAERTGGSVSTLTIQRTQQEDSAVYLCASSLNSGQRRNEQFFGPGTRLTVL.

The chain has TRBV6-5 and TRBJ1-1; D not resolved. The germline V and J ends were trimmed by 6 bases and 11 bases, with 16 bases remaining between them. CDR3 length equals 12 residues. From germline, CDR1 is MNHEY and CDR2 SVGAGI. CDR3 nucleotides: TGTGCCAGCAGGGTTGATGGACGTCGGGCTTTCTTT. As protein: CASRVDGRRAFF.

The chain employs TRBV5-6 and TRBJ2-5; D perhaps matches TRBD1 (5 bases). Germline CDR1 SGHDT, CDR2 YYEEEE. Between the trimmed V and J ends, which lost 4 bases and 5 bases, there was a span of 15 bases. The CDR3 spans 14 residues. The CDR3 DNA reads TGTGCCAGCAGCAAGACGGGCCCAGGGGAGACCCAGTACTTC. Amino acid sequence: CASSKTGPGETQYF.

The chain recombines TRBV6-6 with TRBJ2-1; D ambiguous. The germline V gene has CDR1 MNHNY and CDR2 SVGAGI (reference sequence). Trimming cost V 0 bases and J 8 bases, with 17 bases left between them. The CDR3 totals 16 residues. The CDR3 coding sequence is TGTGCCAGCAGTTACTCGATAGGCCGTAGTGGGTATGAGCAGTTCTTC. Encoded protein: CASSYSIGRSGYEQFF.

The chain links TRBV30 to TRBJ2-1; D remains unclear. Germline V gene sequence: CDR1 GTSNPN, CDR2 SVGIG (reference sequence). Trimming stripped 3 bases from V and 5 bases from J, with 14 bases between. There are 14 residues in the CDR3. The CDR3: CAWRPPVGHNEQFF. The CDR3 coding sequence is TGTGCCTGGAGGCCTCCCGTGGGTCACAATGAGCAGTTCTTC.

The CDR3: CASSLNPTNTGELFF. CDR3 in DNA: TGTGCCAGCAGCTTAAATCCCACGAACACCGGGGAGCTGTTTTTT. The chain recombines TRBV11-2 with TRBJ2-2; D not resolved. Germline V CDR1 and CDR2: SGHAT, FQNNGV. V dropped 2 bases and J dropped 0 bases, with 7 bases sitting between them. This CDR3 has 15 residues.

The chain employs TRBV7-3 and TRBJ2-1, with D perhaps matching TRBD1 or TRBD2 (5 bases each). Trimming took 5 bases from V and 1 from J, leaving 12 bases between them. Germline V gene sequence: CDR1 SGHTA, CDR2 FQGTGA. There are 15 residues in the CDR3. DNA of the CDR3: TGTGCCAGCAGCCCCGGGACGGCTTCCTACAATGAGCAGTTCTTC. Translated, it gives CASSPGTASYNEQFF.

This rearrangement joins TRBV5-1 to TRBJ2-3, with D possibly being TRBD2 (6 bases). Trimming pared 5 bases from V and 0 bases from J, leaving 10 bases between. This CDR3 contains 14 residues. CDR1 and CDR2 from the germline V gene are SGHRS and YFSETQ. CDR3 in amino acids: CASSLTSSTDTQYF. DNA for the CDR3: TGCGCCAGCAGTCTGACTAGTAGCACAGATACGCAGTATTTT.

The genes are TRBV29-1 and TRBJ1-1; the D is unclear. Looked up from germline, CDR1 is SQVTM and CDR2 is ANQGSEA. This CDR3 has 13 residues. Trimming took off 6 bases at V and 0 bases at J, with 11 bases between the two ends. The CDR3, as DNA: TGCAGCGTCGCAGGTTCCATGAACACTGAAGCTTTCTTT. Residues: CSVAGSMNTEAFF.

The V call is TRBV11-2, the J call TRBJ1-4; 7 nucleotides agree with TRBD1. Trimming cost V 5 bases and J 2 bases; bases outside gene matches: 5. This CDR3 region has 15 residues. The V gene's germline CDR1 is SGHAT and CDR2 FQNNGV. The CDR3 reads CASSLTTGTNEKLFF. The CDR3 coding sequence is TGTGCCAGCAGCCTCACGACAGGGACTAATGAAAAACTGTTTTTT.

The V gene is TRBV4-1, the J gene TRBJ2-3; TRBD1 matches at 9 bases. This CDR3 is built from 16 residues. Per the germline V gene, CDR1 is MGHRA and CDR2 is YSYEKL. V shed 5 bases, J shed 8 bases, and the junction held 14 bases outside the gene matches. The CDR3 sequence is CASSGTPGQGLGTQYF. The CDR3 bases are TGCGCCAGCAGCGGGACTCCGGGACAGGGCCTAGGTACGCAGTATTTT.